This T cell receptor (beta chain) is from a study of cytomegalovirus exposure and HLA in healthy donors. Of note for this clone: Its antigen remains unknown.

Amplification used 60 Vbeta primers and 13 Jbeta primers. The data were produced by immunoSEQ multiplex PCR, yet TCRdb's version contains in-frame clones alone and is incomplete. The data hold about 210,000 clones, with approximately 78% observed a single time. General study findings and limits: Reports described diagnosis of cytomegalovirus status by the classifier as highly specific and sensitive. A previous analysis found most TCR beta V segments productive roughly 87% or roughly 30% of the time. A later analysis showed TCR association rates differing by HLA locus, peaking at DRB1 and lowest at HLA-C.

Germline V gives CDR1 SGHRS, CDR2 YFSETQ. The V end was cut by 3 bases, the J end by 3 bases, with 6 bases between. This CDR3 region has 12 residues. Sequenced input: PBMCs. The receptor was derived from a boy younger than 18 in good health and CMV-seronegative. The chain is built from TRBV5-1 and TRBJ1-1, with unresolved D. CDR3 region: CASSSGDTEAFF. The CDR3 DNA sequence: TGCGCCAGCAGCTCCGGGGACACTGAAGCTTTCTTT.